One sample yielded the 9 T cell receptor beta chains listed below, sequenced in a study of response to subunit inactivated influenza vaccine. One entry per CDR3 protein, called by TCRdb with MiXCR from the RT-PCR reads. This sample yields 750,000 to 850,000 distinct CDR3 sequences, of which about 18% are seen a single time; 11% belongs to the top ten. The sequencing here drew on PBMCs from blood, taken 5 days after vaccination. All receptors derive from a man aged 50-59 years who received an inactivated influenza vaccine.

The CDR3: CASSLGLMDTQYF. CDR3 nucleotide sequence: TGTGCCAGCAGCTTAGGGCTCATGGATACGCAGTATTTT. This chain joins TRBV7-6 and TRBJ2-3; D is unclear. With 1 base removed from V and 6 bases from J, the gap between germline ends came to 8 bases. From germline, CDR1 is SGHVS and CDR2 FNYEAQ. The CDR3 has 13 residues.

This clonotype appeared a few times. The chain combines TRBV5-1 with TRBJ2-2; D is unclear. Germline lookup yields CDR1 SGHRS and CDR2 YFSETQ. This CDR3 region has 14 residues. The V and J ends lost 5 bases and 0 bases respectively, with 8 bases between them. CDR3 nucleotide sequence: TGCGCCAGCAGGGGCAGCGCGAACACCGGGGAGCTGTTTTTT. Protein: CASRGSANTGELFF.

In this sample, this clonotype turned up many times. The chain combines TRBV29-1 with TRBJ2-1; D gene unclear. Germline V gene lookup returns CDR1 SQVTM and CDR2 ANQGSEA. V shed 6 bases and J shed 4 bases, with 16 bases lying between them. The CDR3 consists of 14 residues. The CDR3 sequence: CSVKTTDPYNEQFF. The CDR3, as DNA: TGCAGCGTAAAAACCACGGACCCTTACAATGAGCAGTTCTTC.

This clonotype has only a few counts. The chain carries TRBV21-1 and TRBJ2-7. TRBV21-1 is a pseudogene locus. This CDR3 region has 13 residues. The CDR3 nucleotides are TGTGCCAGCAGCACCGGCCGCCGCTACGAGCAGTACTTC. This gives the protein CASSTGRRYEQYF.

This chain joins TRBV6-2 or TRBV6-3 and TRBJ2-5; the match to TRBD1 covers 10 bases. There are 15 residues in the CDR3. V dropped 0 bases and J dropped 5; count of bases not matched to a gene: 3. CDR1 is MNHEY and CDR2 is SVGEGT in the germline V gene. The CDR3 bases are TGTGCCAGCAGTTACTCTGACAGGGGGCTGGAGACCCAGTACTTC. It is translated as CASSYSDRGLETQYF.

This clonotype was seen a handful of times. This sequence joins TRBV5-1 and TRBJ2-1; TRBD2 aligns across 9 bases. After removal of 5 bases from V and 1 base from J, the junction contained 4 bases not matched to a gene. CDR1 SGHRS and CDR2 YFSETQ come from the germline V gene. The CDR3 extends over 15 amino acids. The CDR3 nucleotides are TGCGCCAGCAGAGAAGCGGGAGGATCCTACAATGAGCAGTTCTTC. It encodes CASREAGGSYNEQFF.

The rearrangement uses TRBV6-1 and TRBJ2-2; D unresolved. Germline assignment: CDR1 MNHNS and CDR2 SASEGT. This CDR3 has 14 amino acids. Trimming shortened V by 6 bases and J by 3 bases, and 11 bases separated the two germline ends. The CDR3: CASRIGADTGELFF. The CDR3, as DNA: TGTGCCAGCAGGATTGGAGCAGACACCGGGGAGCTGTTTTTT.

This rearrangement joins TRBV5-1 to TRBJ2-7; 7 nucleotides agree with TRBD1. The CDR3 has 17 amino acids. With 0 bases clipped from V and 3 bases from J, the junction kept 12 bases outside the gene matches. Per the germline V gene, CDR1 is SGHRS and CDR2 is YFSETQ. The CDR3 DNA follows: TGCGCCAGCAGCTTGGCCGGGGCAGGGGGAAAACACTACGAGCAGTACTTC. Protein: CASSLAGAGGKHYEQYF. The whole variable domain, filled in from reference TRBV5-1 and TRBJ2-7, reads KAGVTQTPRYLIKTRGQQVTLSCSPISGHRSVSWYQQTPGQGLQFLFEYFSETQRNKGNFPGRFSGRQFSNSRSEMNVSTLELGDSALYLCASSLAGAGGKHYEQYFGPGTRLTVT.

Ten or more counts support this clonotype. The chain couples TRBV7-9 to TRBJ1-3; 9 nucleotides agree with TRBD1. The trim removed 3 bases at V and 8 bases at J, leaving 5 bases unmatched. CDR3 length: 14 amino acids. CDR1 and CDR2 from the germline V gene are SEHNR and FQNEAQ (reference sequence). For the CDR3, the DNA is TGTGCCAGCAGCTTGGGACAGGGAGTGCACACCATATATTTT. Protein sequence: CASSLGQGVHTIYF.